Each of the 3 T cell receptor beta chains below was sequenced from the same sample in a study of shared clonotypes between healthy human individuals. Some clones are missing from TCRdb's copy, which holds only in-frame ones; the method was immunoSEQ multiplex PCR. The sample records roughly 640,000 clones, approximately 79% being singletons. The sample comprised memory CD4+ T cells sorted from blood. Subset noted: CD45RA-negative fraction. All receptors derive from a woman under 40 in good health.

The CDR3 bases are TGTGCCAGCAGCTTACAGCTAGCGGGAGGGTTGTACCAAGAGACCCAGTACTTC. Its protein product is CASSLQLAGGLYQETQYF. The chain employs TRBV7-9 and TRBJ2-5; 12 bases agree with TRBD2. The CDR3 is made up of 18 amino acids. The trim removed 2 bases at V and 0 bases at J, leaving 7 bases unmatched. CDR1 is SEHNR, CDR2 FQNEAQ, per germline (reference sequence).

This clone has only one observation. The V and J genes are TRBV6-1 and TRBJ1-4; 8 nucleotides match TRBD1. From germline, CDR1 is MNHNS and CDR2 SASEGT. With 6 bases clipped from V and 5 bases from J, the junction kept 8 bases outside the gene matches. The CDR3 has 15 amino acids. The CDR3 region has the DNA TGTGCCAGCAGCCCTCCGGGACAGGAAAATGAAAAACTGTTTTTT. This gives the protein CASSPPGQENEKLFF.

The chain links TRBV5-4 to TRBJ1-4, with D possibly matching TRBD1 (6 bases). V shed 4 bases and J shed 7 bases, with 20 bases lying between them. The CDR3 extends over 16 amino acids. Per germline, CDR1 SGHNT and CDR2 YYREEE (reference sequence). The CDR3 DNA follows: TGTGCCAGCAGCCTCTCCCTAGGGGGGCAGGGTGAAAAACTGTTTTTT. Its translation is CASSLSLGGQGEKLFF.